Shown below are 7 T cell receptor beta chains from a single sample sequenced in a study of technical replicates of blood from a handful of donors. The method was immunoSEQ multiplex PCR; TCRdb's version includes in-frame clones alone and lacks a portion of them. This table holds some 69,000 clones, 80% to 90% found once. The sequenced material came from PBMCs. The receptors here all came from a human donor in good health. Some clones in this sample may be carry-over from other donors' samples.

This chain uses TRBV6-4 with TRBJ2-1; 7 bases map to TRBD1. The CDR3 sequence is 15 residues long. The germline V gene encodes CDR1 MRHNA and CDR2 SNTAGT. Losses at the gene ends were 8 bases for V and 3 bases for J; bases not matched to a gene: 10. CDR3 protein: CASSRTGTDYNEQFF. The CDR3 DNA follows: TGTGCCAGCTCTCGAACCGGGACAGACTACAATGAGCAGTTCTTC.

In its sample, this clone was seen a few times. The rearrangement uses TRBV25-1 and TRBJ1-2, with 8 nucleotides matching TRBD1. The CDR3 is 15 amino acids. Germline trimming cut 3 bases from V and 6 bases from J; bases unmatched to any gene: 9. CDR1 and CDR2 (germline): MGHDK, SYGVNS. Here the CDR3 reads CASSDHGQGGDGYTF. DNA of the CDR3: TGTGCCAGCAGTGATCACGGACAGGGAGGCGATGGCTACACCTTC.

CDR3 coding DNA: TGTGCCAGCAGTTACTCTGGGGACATAAGGCAGTACTTC. Encoded protein: CASSYSGDIRQYF. This chain connects TRBV6-6 to TRBJ2-7; possibly TRBD1 for D (6 bases). The CDR3 consists of 13 residues. V lost 0 bases to trimming and J lost 9 bases, with 12 bases between them. CDR1 MNHNY and CDR2 SVGAGI come from the germline V gene (reference sequence).

The rearrangement links TRBV19 to TRBJ1-3, with D perhaps TRBD1 (5 bases). Between the trimmed V and J ends, which lost 2 bases and 3 bases, there was a span of 11 bases. The CDR3 is made up of 15 amino acids. Germline-derived CDR1 and CDR2 are LNHDA and SQIVND (reference sequence). The CDR3 region is CASSIRGPIGNTIYF. The CDR3 DNA reads TGTGCCAGTAGTATAAGGGGTCCGATTGGAAACACCATATATTTT.

This sequence joins TRBV11-2 and TRBJ2-7, with D maybe TRBD2 (5 bases). Germline lookup yields CDR1 SGHAT and CDR2 FQNNGV. This CDR3 is built from 14 residues. With 1 base removed from V and 4 bases from J, the gap between germline ends came to 11 bases. CDR3 in DNA: TGTGCCAGCAGCTTAGGGTCGGCGGGTTACGAGCAGTACTTC. Protein sequence: CASSLGSAGYEQYF.

This clone was seen a handful of times. This chain links TRBV7-9 with TRBJ1-1; D unclear. Germline V gene lookup returns CDR1 SEHNR and CDR2 FQNEAQ (reference sequence). The CDR3 has 14 amino acids. Trimming removed 1 base from V and 6 bases from J, with 12 bases in between. The CDR3 DNA is TGTGCCAGCAGCTTAGATCGGGAAGCCCCTGAAGCTTTCTTT. Its protein product is CASSLDREAPEAFF.

This clone is a singleton in its sample. The genes are TRBV5-1 and TRBJ1-1, with D maybe TRBD1 (6 bases). Germline CDR1 is SGHRS and CDR2 is YFSETQ. This CDR3 comprises 15 residues. V gave up 0 bases and J gave up 6 bases, with 15 bases separating them. This CDR3 is CASSLGQVGGSEAFF. CDR3 DNA sequence: TGCGCCAGCAGCTTGGGACAGGTCGGTGGATCTGAAGCTTTCTTT.